Sequencing of this T cell receptor beta chain was carried out in a study of CD8+ T cells in alopecia areata. The study, taken as a whole, reports: In scalp, tofacitinib significantly decreased clonality and expanded CD8+ clones among the top 100.

Worth noting for this clone: Its antigen is not identified.

Treatment described: oral pan-JAK inhibitor, 5-10 mg twice daily. Researchers gathered lesional scalp punch biopsies and peripheral blood from patients with alopecia areata. The J segment lost 1 base and the V segment lost 6 bases, leaving 9 bases of the junction unmatched. From germline, CDR1 is MDHEN and CDR2 SYDVKM. This CDR3 is 16 amino acids long. As the sequencing template, cDNA was produced by extracting RNA and reverse transcribing it. The method was immunoSEQ multiplex PCR; TCRdb's version includes in-frame clones alone and lacks a portion of them. The sample holds 150,000 to 200,000 clones; roughly 60% are singletons and the top ten take approximately 15%.

Sequencing was performed on CD4+ T cells sorted from blood, taken at week 24, from a patient treated with tofacitinib. This TCR came from a human donor with alopecia areata. The chain uses TRBV28 and TRBJ1-1; 9 positions match TRBD1. As DNA, the CDR3 is TGTGCCAGCAGCCCCCACCGACAGGGGGGGAACACTGAAGCTTTCTTT. Translation: CASSPHRQGGNTEAFF.